The clone carrying this TCR beta chain was counted ten times or more. The target antigen is unknown. This entry comes from a study of beta chain features in type 1 diabetes. General study results and limits: Researchers reported that naive, central memory and Treg TCRB repertoires appeared more similar in patients than in healthy donors.

Every bit of the isolated RNA underwent reverse transcription, so sequencing read expressed TCRB transcripts. TCRdb keeps only in-frame clones here, not all; method: immunoSEQ multiplex PCR. The repertoire consists of 200,000 to 250,000 clones, with 9.6% occurring once and the leading ten covering 0.034%. The specimen was naive CD4+ T cells from blood. The sequence was collected from a woman between 18 and 30 years old in good health.

The CDR3 sequence is CASSFLQGTYEQYF. In DNA form, the CDR3 reads TGTGCCAGCAGCTTTCTCCAGGGGACCTACGAGCAGTACTTC. This chain connects TRBV7-2 to TRBJ2-7; a weak D match, TRBD1 (6 bases). V was shortened by 3 bases and J by 2 bases, with 11 bases between the two germline ends. The CDR3 contains 14 residues. CDR1 is SGHTA and CDR2 is FQGNSA in the germline V gene.